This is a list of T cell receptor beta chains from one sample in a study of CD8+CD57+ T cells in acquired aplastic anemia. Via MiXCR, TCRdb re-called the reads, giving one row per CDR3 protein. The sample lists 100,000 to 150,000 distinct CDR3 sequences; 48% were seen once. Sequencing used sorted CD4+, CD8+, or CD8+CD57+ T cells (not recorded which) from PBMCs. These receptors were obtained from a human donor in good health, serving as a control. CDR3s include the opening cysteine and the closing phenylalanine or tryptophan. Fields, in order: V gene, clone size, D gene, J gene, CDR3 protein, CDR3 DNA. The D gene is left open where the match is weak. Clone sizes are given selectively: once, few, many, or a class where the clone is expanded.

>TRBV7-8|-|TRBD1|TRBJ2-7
CASSGPDRGQSEQYF
TGTGCCAGCAGCGGACCCGACAGGGGGCAGAGCGAGCAGTACTTC
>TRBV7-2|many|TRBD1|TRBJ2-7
CASSSGQILSYEQYF
TGTGCCAGCAGCTCGGGACAGATACTCTCCTACGAGCAGTACTTC
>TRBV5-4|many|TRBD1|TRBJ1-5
CASSVLGTGVSNQPQHF
TGTGCCAGCAGCGTGCTAGGGACAGGCGTTAGCAATCAGCCCCAGCATTTT
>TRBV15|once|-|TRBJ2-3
CATSRGGDLDTQYF
TGTGCCACCAGCAGAGGCGGGGACTTAGATACGCAGTATTTT
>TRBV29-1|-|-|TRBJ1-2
CSVLPGDNYGYTF
TGCAGCGTTCTGCCGGGAGATAACTATGGCTACACCTTC
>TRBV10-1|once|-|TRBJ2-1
CASSEDGGAPNEQFF
TGCGCCAGCAGTGAGGATGGAGGGGCACCGAATGAGCAGTTCTTC
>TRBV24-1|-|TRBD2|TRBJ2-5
CATSDFSASGSETQYF
TGTGCCACCAGTGATTTTTCCGCTAGCGGGAGTGAGACCCAGTACTTC
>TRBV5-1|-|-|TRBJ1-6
CASSFQGVDSPLHF
TGCGCCAGCAGCTTTCAGGGCGTGGATTCACCCCTCCACTTT
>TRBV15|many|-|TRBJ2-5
CATRAGINQETQYF
TGTGCCACCCGAGCAGGGATTAACCAAGAGACCCAGTACTTC
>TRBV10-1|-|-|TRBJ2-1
CASSEPWDSYSYNEQFF
TGCGCCAGCAGTGAGCCTTGGGACTCCTACTCCTACAATGAGCAGTTCTTC
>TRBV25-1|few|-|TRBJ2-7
CASSGSTRGEQYF
TGTGCCAGCAGTGGCTCAACTCGGGGCGAGCAGTACTTC
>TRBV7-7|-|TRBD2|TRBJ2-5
CASSSGTSVQETQYF
TGTGCCAGCAGCTCCGGGACTAGTGTCCAAGAGACCCAGTACTTC
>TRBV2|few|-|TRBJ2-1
CASSESLVSYNEQFF
TGTGCCAGCAGTGAAAGTCTAGTCTCCTACAATGAGCAGTTCTTC
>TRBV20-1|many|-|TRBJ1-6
CSARRGLNSPLHF
TGCAGTGCGAGGCGGGGGCTCAATTCACCCCTCCACTTT
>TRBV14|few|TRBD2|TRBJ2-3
CASSQGDYRDTQYF
TGTGCCAGCAGCCAAGGGGACTACCGAGATACGCAGTATTTT
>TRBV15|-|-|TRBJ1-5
CATSRDWTQPQHF
TGTGCCACCAGCAGAGATTGGACTCAGCCCCAGCATTTT
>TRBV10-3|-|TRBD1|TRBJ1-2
CAISDGDRGYYGYTF
TGTGCCATCAGTGACGGGGACAGGGGTTACTATGGCTACACCTTC
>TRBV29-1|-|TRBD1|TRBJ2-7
CSVQGQGYHEQYF
TGCAGCGTTCAGGGACAGGGGTACCACGAGCAGTACTTC
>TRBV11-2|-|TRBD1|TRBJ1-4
CASSPQGEWEKLFF
TGTGCCAGCAGTCCACAGGGGGAGTGGGAAAAACTGTTTTTT
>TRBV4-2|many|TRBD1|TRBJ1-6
CASSQAWATGVGNSPLHF
TGTGCCAGCAGCCAAGCTTGGGCGACAGGGGTGGGTAATTCACCCCTCCACTTT
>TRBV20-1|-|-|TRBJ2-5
CSARDWGEETQYF
TGCAGTGCTAGAGATTGGGGGGAAGAGACCCAGTACTTC
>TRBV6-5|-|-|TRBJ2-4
CASSYSSIGGQKNIQYF
TGTGCCAGCAGTTACTCGAGTATCGGGGGCCAGAAAAACATTCAGTACTTC
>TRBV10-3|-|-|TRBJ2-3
CAASESMGATSTDTQYF
TGTGCCGCCAGTGAGTCGATGGGGGCAACTAGCACAGATACGCAGTATTTT
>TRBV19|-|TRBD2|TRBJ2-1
CASSLAGINEQFF
TGTGCCAGTTCCCTAGCGGGGATCAATGAGCAGTTCTTC
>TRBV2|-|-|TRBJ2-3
CASSRRLEDTQYF
TGTGCCAGCAGTCGACGGTTAGAAGATACGCAGTATTTT
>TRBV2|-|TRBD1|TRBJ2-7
CASRARTGGREQYF
TGTGCCAGCAGAGCAAGGACAGGGGGCCGCGAGCAGTACTTC
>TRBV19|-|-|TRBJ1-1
CASREDGENTEAFF
TGTGCCAGTAGAGAGGACGGGGAGAACACTGAAGCTTTCTTT
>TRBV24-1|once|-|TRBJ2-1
CATSDLYREQFF
TGTGCCACCAGTGATTTGTACAGGGAGCAGTTCTTC
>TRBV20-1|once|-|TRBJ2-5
CSANSRDGYIQTQCF
TGCAGTGCTAATTCCCGGGACGGGTACATCCAGACCCAGTGCTTC
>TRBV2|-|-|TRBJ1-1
CASSERFVAAEAFF
TGTGCCAGCAGTGAACGGTTCGTGGCGGCTGAAGCTTTCTTT
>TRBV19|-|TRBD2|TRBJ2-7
CASTHTASGTYEQYF
TGTGCCAGTACCCATACGGCTAGCGGGACCTACGAGCAGTACTTC
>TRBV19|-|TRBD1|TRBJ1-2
CASRTGQVNYGYTF
TGTGCCAGTAGAACTGGACAGGTTAACTATGGCTACACCTTC
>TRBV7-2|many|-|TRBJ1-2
CASSSAGTLGYTF
TGTGCCAGCAGCTCAGCCGGGACACTGGGCTACACCTTC
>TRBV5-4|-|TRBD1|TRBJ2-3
CASSLASDRANTDTQYF
TGTGCCAGCAGCTTGGCCTCCGACAGGGCGAACACAGATACGCAGTATTTT
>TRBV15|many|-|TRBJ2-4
CATSRDRGKNIQYF
TGTGCCACCAGCAGAGATCGGGGTAAAAACATTCAGTACTTC
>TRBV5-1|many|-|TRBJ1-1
CASSLVGRVVNTEAFF
TGCGCCAGCAGCTTGGTGGGCAGGGTAGTGAACACTGAAGCTTTCTTT
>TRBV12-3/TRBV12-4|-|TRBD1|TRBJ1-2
CASSPQGQLYGYTF
TGTGCCAGCAGTCCACAGGGACAGCTCTATGGCTACACCTTC
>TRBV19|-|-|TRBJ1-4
CASKDREKLFF
TGTGCCAGTAAAGACAGGGAAAAACTGTTTTTT
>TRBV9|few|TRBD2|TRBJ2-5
CASSVVAGGPLTQETQYF
TGTGCCAGCAGCGTTGTCGCGGGGGGACCCTTGACACAAGAGACCCAGTACTTC
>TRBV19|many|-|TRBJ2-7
CASMRVASSPFYEQYF
TGTGCCAGTATGAGAGTCGCTAGCTCTCCTTTCTACGAGCAGTACTTC
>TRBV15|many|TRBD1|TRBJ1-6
CATSREGGYNSPPHF
TGTGCCACCAGCAGAGAAGGGGGCTATAATTCACCCCCCCACTTT
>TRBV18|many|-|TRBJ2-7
CASSPPNTQGTNYEQYF
TGTGCCAGCTCACCCCCTAATACCCAGGGTACCAACTACGAGCAGTACTTC
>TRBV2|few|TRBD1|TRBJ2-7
CASRDVTGGYEQYF
TGTGCCAGCAGGGACGTTACAGGGGGCTACGAGCAGTACTTC
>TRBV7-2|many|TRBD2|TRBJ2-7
CASSPGLAGTEQYF
TGTGCCAGCAGCCCAGGACTAGCGGGGACCGAGCAGTACTTC
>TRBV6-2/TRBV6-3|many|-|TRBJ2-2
CASNLGTPAAGELFF
TGTGCCAGCAACCTCGGGACCCCCGCGGCCGGGGAGCTGTTTTTT
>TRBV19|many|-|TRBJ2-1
CASSIGGYTYNEQFF
TGTGCCAGTAGTATAGGAGGGTACACCTACAATGAGCAGTTCTTC
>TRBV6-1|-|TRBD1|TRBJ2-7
CASSVGTGSSYEQYF
TGTGCCAGCAGTGTCGGGACAGGGAGCTCCTACGAGCAGTACTTC
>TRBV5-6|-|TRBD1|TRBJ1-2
CASSQTGADYGYTF
TGTGCCAGCAGCCAGACAGGGGCGGACTATGGCTACACCTTC
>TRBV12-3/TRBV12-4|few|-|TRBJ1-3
CASKRSVLNTIYF
TGTGCCAGCAAAAGATCGGTCTTGAACACCATATATTTT
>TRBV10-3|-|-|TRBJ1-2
CAISKDMDNYGYTF
TGTGCCATCAGTAAGGACATGGATAACTATGGCTACACCTTC
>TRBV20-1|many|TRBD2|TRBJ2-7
CSATLGLAGGPSYEQYF
TGCAGTGCTACCTTAGGACTAGCGGGGGGGCCCTCCTACGAGCAGTACTTC